The source of this TCR beta chain is a study of regulatory T cells in long-lasting Graves disease. Construction of TCR beta libraries relied on iRepertoire HTBI primers and on Arm-PCR targeting CDR3 regions. TCRdb used MiXCR to reprocess the multiplex PCR reads, holding one entry per CDR3 protein. This table holds under 800,000 distinct CDR3 sequences, roughly 15% found once. Time point here: newly diagnosed GD, antithyroid drugs for less than 3 months. RNA isolated from PBMCs was used to make the TCR library. Germline values: CDR1 MNHNS, CDR2 SASEGT. CDR3 length equals 14 residues. This sample was shared with a second study, whose subject was T cells in Graves' hyperthyroidism and ophthalmopathy.

The specimen was peripheral blood mononuclear cells (PBMCs), collected at new diagnosis, from a patient treated with antithyroid drugs. This TCR came from a woman in her 30s with Graves disease. The chain links TRBV6-1 to TRBJ1-6, with D possibly TRBD1 on 5 matching bases. CDR3 sequence: CATNLGDASSPLHF. The CDR3 region has the DNA TGTGCTACCAACCTCGGGGACGCCAGCTCACCCCTCCACTTT.